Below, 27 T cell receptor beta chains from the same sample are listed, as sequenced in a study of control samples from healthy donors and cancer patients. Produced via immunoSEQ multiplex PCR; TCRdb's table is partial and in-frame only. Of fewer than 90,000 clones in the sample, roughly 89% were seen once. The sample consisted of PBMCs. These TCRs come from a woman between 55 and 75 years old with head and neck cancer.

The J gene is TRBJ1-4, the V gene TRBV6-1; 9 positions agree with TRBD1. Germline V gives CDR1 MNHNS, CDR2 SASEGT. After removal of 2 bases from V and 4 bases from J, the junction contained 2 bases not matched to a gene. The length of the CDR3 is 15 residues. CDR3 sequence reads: CASSEPGQGNEKLFF. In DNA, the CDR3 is TGTGCCAGCAGTGAACCGGGACAGGGTAATGAAAAACTGTTTTTT.

In DNA, the CDR3 is TGTGCCAGCAGCTTAATCCCGACAGGGCGCACAGATACGCAGTATTTT. Encoded protein: CASSLIPTGRTDTQYF. V and J are TRBV7-2 and TRBJ2-3; TRBD1 matches 7 bases. J gave up 1 base and V 2 bases, and 6 bases lay outside the gene matches. Germline V gene data show CDR1 as SGHTA and CDR2 as FQGNSA. There are 16 residues in the CDR3.

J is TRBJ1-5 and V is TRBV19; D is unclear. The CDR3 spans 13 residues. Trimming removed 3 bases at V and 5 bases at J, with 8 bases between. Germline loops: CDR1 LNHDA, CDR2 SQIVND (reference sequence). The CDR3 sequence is CASSIGRDQPQHF. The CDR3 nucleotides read TGTGCCAGTAGTATTGGTAGGGATCAGCCCCAGCATTTT.

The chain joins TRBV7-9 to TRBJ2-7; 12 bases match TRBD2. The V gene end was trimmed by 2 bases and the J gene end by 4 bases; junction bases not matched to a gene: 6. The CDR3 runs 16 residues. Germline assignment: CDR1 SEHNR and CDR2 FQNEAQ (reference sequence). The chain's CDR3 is CASSLRDGTSGYEQYF. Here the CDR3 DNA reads TGTGCCAGCAGCTTAAGGGATGGGACTAGCGGGTACGAGCAGTACTTC. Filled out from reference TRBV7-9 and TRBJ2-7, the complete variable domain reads DTGVSQNPRHKITKRGQNVTFRCDPISEHNRLYWYRQTLGQGPEFLTYFQNEAQLEKSRLLSDRFSAERPKGSFSTLEIQRTEQGDSAMYLCASSLRDGTSGYEQYFGPGTRLTVT.

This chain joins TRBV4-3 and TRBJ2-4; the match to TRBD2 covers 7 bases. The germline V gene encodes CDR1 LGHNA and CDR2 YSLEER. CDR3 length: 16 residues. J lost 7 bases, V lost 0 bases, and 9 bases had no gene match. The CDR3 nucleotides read TGCGCCAGCAGCCAAGAGGACCGCGGGAGTTTTAACATTCAGTACTTC. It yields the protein CASSQEDRGSFNIQYF.

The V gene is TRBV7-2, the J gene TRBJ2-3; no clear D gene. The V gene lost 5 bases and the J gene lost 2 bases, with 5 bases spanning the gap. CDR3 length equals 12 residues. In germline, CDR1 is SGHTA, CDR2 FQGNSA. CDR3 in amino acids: CASSLSTDTQYF. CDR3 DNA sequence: TGTGCCAGCAGCCTGTCCACAGATACGCAGTATTTT.

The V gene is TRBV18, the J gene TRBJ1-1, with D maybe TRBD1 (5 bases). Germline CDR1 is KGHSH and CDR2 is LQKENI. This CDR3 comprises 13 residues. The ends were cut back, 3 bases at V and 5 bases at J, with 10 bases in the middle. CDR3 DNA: TGTGCCAGCTCACCCCGAGGGGAGACTGAAGCTTTCTTT. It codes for CASSPRGETEAFF.

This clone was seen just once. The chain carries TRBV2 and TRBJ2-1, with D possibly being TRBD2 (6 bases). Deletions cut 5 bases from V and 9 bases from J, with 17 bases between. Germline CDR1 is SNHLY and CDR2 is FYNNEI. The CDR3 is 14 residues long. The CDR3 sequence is CASSRDSSMGEQFF. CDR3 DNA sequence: TGTGCCAGCAGTCGGGACTCATCTATGGGTGAGCAGTTCTTC.

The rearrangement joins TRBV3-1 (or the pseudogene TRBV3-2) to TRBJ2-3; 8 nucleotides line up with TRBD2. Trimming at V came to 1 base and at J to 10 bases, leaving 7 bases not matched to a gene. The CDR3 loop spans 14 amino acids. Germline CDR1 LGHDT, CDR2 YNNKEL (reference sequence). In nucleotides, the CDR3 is TGTGCCAGCAGCCAAGTGTCCGGACTAGCAGCGCAGTATTTT. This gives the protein CASSQVSGLAAQYF.

The CDR3 here is CATSRDLRGSYTF. The DNA of the CDR3 is TGTGCCACCAGCAGAGATCTTCGGGGGAGCTACACCTTC. The chain couples TRBV15 to TRBJ1-2; a weak D match, TRBD1 (5 bases). Germline assignment: CDR1 LNHNV and CDR2 YYDKDF (reference sequence). This CDR3 is 13 amino acids long. V lost 0 bases and J lost 9, with 11 bases in between.

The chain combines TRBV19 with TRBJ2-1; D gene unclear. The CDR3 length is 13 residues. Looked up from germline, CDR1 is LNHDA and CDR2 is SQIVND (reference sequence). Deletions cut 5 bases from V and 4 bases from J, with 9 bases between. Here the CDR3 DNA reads TGTGCCAGTAGTTTCAACAGATACAATGAGCAGTTCTTC. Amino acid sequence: CASSFNRYNEQFF.

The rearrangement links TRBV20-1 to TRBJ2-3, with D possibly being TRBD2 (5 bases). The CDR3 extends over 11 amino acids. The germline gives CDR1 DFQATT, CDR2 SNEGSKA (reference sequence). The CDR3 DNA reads TGCAGCTCGGAGGTCACAGATACGCAGTATTTT. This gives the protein CSSEVTDTQYF.

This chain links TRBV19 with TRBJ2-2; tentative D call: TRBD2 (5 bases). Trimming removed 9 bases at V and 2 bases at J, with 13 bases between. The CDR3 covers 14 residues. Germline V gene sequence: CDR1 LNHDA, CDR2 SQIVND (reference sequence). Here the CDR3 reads CASGEVRNTGELFF. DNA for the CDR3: TGTGCCAGCGGGGAAGTTCGCAACACCGGGGAGCTGTTTTTT.

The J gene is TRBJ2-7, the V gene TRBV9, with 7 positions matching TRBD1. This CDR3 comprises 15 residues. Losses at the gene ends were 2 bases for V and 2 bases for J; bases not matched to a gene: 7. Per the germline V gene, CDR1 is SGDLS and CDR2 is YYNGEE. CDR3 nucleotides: TGTGCCAGCAGCGTGTCTGGACAGGAACCCTACGAGCAGTACTTC. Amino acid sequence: CASSVSGQEPYEQYF. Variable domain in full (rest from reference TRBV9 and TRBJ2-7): DSGVTQTPKHLITATGQRVTLRCSPRSGDLSVYWYQQSLDQGLQFLIQYYNGEERAKGNILERFSAQQFPDLHSELNLSSLELGDSALYFCASSVSGQEPYEQYFGPGTRLTVT.

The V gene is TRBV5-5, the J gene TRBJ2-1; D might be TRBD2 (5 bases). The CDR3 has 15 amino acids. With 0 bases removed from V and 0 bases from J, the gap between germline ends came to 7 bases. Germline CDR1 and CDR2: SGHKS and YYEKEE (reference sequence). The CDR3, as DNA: TGTGCCAGCAGCTTGGCGGGAAACTCCTACAATGAGCAGTTCTTC. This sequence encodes CASSLAGNSYNEQFF.

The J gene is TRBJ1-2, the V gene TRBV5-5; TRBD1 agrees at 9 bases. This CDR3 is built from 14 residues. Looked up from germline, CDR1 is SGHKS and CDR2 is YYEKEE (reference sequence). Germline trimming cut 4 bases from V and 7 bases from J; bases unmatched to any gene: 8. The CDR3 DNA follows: TGTGCCAGCAGCGAGGACAGGGGATCGTCTGGCTACACCTTC. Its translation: CASSEDRGSSGYTF. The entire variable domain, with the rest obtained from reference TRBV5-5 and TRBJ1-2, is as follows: DAGVTQSPTHLIKTRGQQVTLRCSPISGHKSVSWYQQVLGQGPQFIFQYYEKEERGRGNFPDRFSARQFPNYSSELNVNALLLGDSALYLCASSEDRGSSGYTFGSGTRLTVV.

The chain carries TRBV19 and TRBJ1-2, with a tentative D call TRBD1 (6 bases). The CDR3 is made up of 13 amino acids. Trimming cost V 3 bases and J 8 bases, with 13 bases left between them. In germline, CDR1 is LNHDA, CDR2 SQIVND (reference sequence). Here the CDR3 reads CASSMGLTGGYTF. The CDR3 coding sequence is TGTGCCAGTAGTATGGGCCTGACAGGAGGCTACACCTTC.

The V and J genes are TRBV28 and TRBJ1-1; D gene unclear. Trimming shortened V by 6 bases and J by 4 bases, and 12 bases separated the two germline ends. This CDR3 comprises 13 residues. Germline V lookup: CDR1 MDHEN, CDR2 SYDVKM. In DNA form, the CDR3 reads TGTGCCAGCAGACCGCAAGTAGCCACTGAAGCTTTCTTT. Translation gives CASRPQVATEAFF.

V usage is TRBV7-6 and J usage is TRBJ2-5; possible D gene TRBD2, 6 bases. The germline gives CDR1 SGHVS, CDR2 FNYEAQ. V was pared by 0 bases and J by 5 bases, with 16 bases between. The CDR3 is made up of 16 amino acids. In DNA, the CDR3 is TGTGCCAGCAGCTTAGCGCCCCCGACTAGTTTGGAGACCCAGTACTTC. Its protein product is CASSLAPPTSLETQYF. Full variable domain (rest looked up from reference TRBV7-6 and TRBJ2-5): GAGVSQSPRYKVTKRGQDVALRCDPISGHVSLYWYRQALGQGPEFLTYFNYEAQQDKSGLPNDRFSAERPEGSISTLTIQRTEQRDSAMYRCASSLAPPTSLETQYFGPGTRLLVL.

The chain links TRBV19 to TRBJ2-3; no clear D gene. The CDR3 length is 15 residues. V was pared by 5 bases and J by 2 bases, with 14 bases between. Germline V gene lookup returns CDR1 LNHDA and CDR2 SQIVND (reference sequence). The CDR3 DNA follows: TGTGCCAGTAGTCCCAGATCGACTGCCACAGATACGCAGTATTTT. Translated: CASSPRSTATDTQYF.

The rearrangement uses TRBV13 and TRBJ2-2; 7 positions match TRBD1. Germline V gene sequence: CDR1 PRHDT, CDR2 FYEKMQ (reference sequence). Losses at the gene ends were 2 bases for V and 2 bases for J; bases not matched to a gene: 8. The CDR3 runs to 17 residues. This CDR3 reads CASSLRLGQKNTGELFF. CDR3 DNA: TGTGCCAGCAGCTTACGCTTGGGACAGAAAAACACCGGGGAGCTGTTTTTT.

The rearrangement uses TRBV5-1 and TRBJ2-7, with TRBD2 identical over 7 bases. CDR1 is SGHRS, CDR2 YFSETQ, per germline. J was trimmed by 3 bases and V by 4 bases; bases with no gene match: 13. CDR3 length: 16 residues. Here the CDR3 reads CASSPDPGTILYEQYF. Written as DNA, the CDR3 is TGCGCCAGCAGCCCTGATCCTGGGACTATCCTCTACGAGCAGTACTTC.

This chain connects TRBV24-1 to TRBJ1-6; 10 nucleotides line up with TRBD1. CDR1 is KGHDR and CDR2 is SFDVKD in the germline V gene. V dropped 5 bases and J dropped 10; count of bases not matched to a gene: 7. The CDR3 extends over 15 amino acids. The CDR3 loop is CATSAPGQGWSPLHF. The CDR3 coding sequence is TGTGCCACCAGTGCCCCGGGACAGGGGTGGTCACCCCTCCACTTT.

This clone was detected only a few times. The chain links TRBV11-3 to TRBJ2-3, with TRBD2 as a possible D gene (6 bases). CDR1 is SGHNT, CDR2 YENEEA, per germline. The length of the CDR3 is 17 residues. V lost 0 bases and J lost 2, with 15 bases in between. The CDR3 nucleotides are TGTGCCAGCAGCTTAGATACACTCGGCGGGACCACAGATACGCAGTATTTT. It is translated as CASSLDTLGGTTDTQYF.

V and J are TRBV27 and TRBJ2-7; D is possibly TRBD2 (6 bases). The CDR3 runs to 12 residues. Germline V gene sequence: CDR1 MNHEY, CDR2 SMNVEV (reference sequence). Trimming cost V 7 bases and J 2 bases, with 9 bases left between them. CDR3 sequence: CASKGGAYEQYF. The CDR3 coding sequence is TGTGCCAGCAAGGGCGGGGCCTACGAGCAGTACTTC.

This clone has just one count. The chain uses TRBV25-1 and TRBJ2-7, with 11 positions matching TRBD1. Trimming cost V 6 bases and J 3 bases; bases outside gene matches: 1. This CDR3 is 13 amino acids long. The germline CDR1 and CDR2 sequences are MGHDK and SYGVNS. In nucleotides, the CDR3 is TGTGCCAGCAGGGGACAGGGGGACTACGAGCAGTACTTC. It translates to CASRGQGDYEQYF.

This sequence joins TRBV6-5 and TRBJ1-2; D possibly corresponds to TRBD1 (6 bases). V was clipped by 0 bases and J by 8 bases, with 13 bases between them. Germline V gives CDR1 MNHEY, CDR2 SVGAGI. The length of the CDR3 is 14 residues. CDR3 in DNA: TGTGCCAGCAGTTACTCAGACTACAGGGAAGGCTACACCTTC. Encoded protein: CASSYSDYREGYTF.